The entry that follows covers one TCR beta chain sequence. Primers included in the PCR were 60 Vbeta and 13 Jbeta primers. Profiled with immunoSEQ multiplex PCR; TCRdb holds only in-frame clones, not every one. Of 59,000 or so clones in the sample, under 80% were seen once. This entry belongs to a study of cytomegalovirus exposure and HLA in healthy donors. This TCR derives from a man aged 25 to 40 in good health and CMV-seropositive. The sample comprised PBMCs.

For the CDR3, the DNA is TGTGCCAGCAGCTTCGTGTCCAGGGTGTTGGTCGGCTACACCTTC. Its translation: CASSFVSRVLVGYTF. The chain links TRBV7-9 to TRBJ1-2, with TRBD1 as a possible D gene (5 bases). V was cut by 3 bases and J by 8 bases, with 19 bases left in between. Germline V gives CDR1 SEHNR, CDR2 FQNEAQ (reference sequence). The CDR3 totals 15 residues. Together with reference TRBV7-9 and TRBJ1-2, the CDR3 gives the full variable domain: DTGVSQNPRHKITKRGQNVTFRCDPISEHNRLYWYRQTLGQGPEFLTYFQNEAQLEKSRLLSDRFSAERPKGSFSTLEIQRTEQGDSAMYLCASSFVSRVLVGYTFGSGTRLTVV.